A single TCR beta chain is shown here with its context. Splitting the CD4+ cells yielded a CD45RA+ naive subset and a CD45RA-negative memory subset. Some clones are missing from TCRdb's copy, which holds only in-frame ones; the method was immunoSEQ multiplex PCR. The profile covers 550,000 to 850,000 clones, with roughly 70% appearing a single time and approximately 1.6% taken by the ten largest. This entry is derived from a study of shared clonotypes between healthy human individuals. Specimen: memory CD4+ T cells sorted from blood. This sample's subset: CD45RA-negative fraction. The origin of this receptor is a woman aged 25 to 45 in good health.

CDR3: CASSSDTDTQYF. CDR3 coding DNA: TGCGCCAGCAGCTCCGACACAGATACGCAGTATTTT. This chain links TRBV10-1 with TRBJ2-3; D is unclear. Between the trimmed V and J ends, which lost 6 bases and 2 bases, there was a span of 6 bases. Germline assignment: CDR1 WNHNN and CDR2 SYGVQD (reference sequence). This CDR3 has 12 amino acids.